This T cell receptor (beta chain) is from a study of T cell responses to AZD1222 COVID-19 vaccine. About this clone: What it binds is not known.

The length of the CDR3 is 14 residues. V shed 4 bases and J shed 5 bases, with 12 bases lying between them. CDR1 is MNHEY, CDR2 SVGEGT, per germline. Clones were sequenced by immunoSEQ multiplex PCR, and TCRdb holds only the in-frame ones, with some missing. In the table there are some 92,000 clones, 91% of which are singletons. Regarding the study as a whole: Spike was spanned by vaccine-associated CD4 TCRs, with dominance at 160-218 and 743-854. The donor cohort was predominantly white British with a female majority, and clonal diversity may have been underestimated. Targeting of unmutated variant regions was reportedly seen in nearly half of spike-specific TCRs. Recipients of two AZD1222 doses showed rising Spike-specific TCR breadth and depth.

This chain uses TRBV6-2 or TRBV6-3 with TRBJ1-5; possibly TRBD1 for D (6 bases). The origin of this receptor is an adult in good health. The source was peripheral blood, collected on day 0 of MenACWY control vaccination. This chain's CDR3 is CASSSLTGHQPQHF. CDR3 nucleotide sequence: TGTGCCAGCAGTTCCCTGACAGGCCATCAGCCCCAGCATTTT.